The TCR beta chain under discussion was sequenced for a study of shared clonotypes between healthy human individuals. The overall study: Each donor contributed plates that comprised three CD4 naive, three CD4 memory, two CD8 naive and one CD8 memory. Whole-study results and caveats: The sole specimen, blood, was sampled, and tissue repertoires likely differ.

Several immunoSEQ plates held equal portions of the genomic DNA taken from each subset. Libraries were prepared by immunoSEQ multiplex PCR; TCRdb keeps only in-frame clonotypes and omits some of them. The table shows more than 2,000,000 clones, with more than 80% occurring only once. Germline CDR1 MNHEY, CDR2 SMNVEV (reference sequence). The CDR3 has 13 amino acids. V gave up 4 bases and J gave up 8 bases, with 14 bases separating them. Comments on this clone: Its antigen remains unidentified.

This sequence was found in a man younger than 30 in good health. Material for sequencing was naive CD4+ T cells sorted from blood. The subset is: CD45RA+ positively selected. The chain joins TRBV27 to TRBJ1-2; weak D call: TRBD1 (6 bases). The CDR3 DNA reads as TGTGCCAGCAGTTACCGGGGGCTAAAGGGCTACACCTTC. Its translation is CASSYRGLKGYTF.